This entry is about one T cell receptor beta chain. Other DNA variants within this sample encode the same CDR3. Naive CD8 cells lacked CD45RO, underwent positive selection for CCR7 and left out terminally differentiated effector memory CD45RA+ cells. This specimen comes from a study of shared clonotypes between healthy human individuals. The data were produced by immunoSEQ multiplex PCR, yet TCRdb's version contains in-frame clones alone and is incomplete. The sample lists about 590,000 clones; around 95% were seen once. This CDR3 is 13 amino acids long. Germline lookup yields CDR1 SGHTA and CDR2 FQGTGA. Trimming removed 3 bases at V and 0 bases at J, with 3 bases between.

The sequence came from a woman in her twenties or thirties in good health. V usage is TRBV7-3 and J usage is TRBJ2-1; D unclear. The sample was naive CD8+ T cells sorted from blood. The CDR3 sequence: CASSLSSYNEQFF. CDR3 in DNA: TGTGCCAGCAGCTTGAGCTCCTACAATGAGCAGTTCTTC.